This entry is about one TCR beta chain. Its antigen remains unidentified. Sequencing was performed with immunoSEQ multiplex PCR; in TCRdb, only in-frame clones are kept and a portion is missing. The sample lists 25,000 to 30,000 clones, around 80% occurring once. V dropped 8 bases and J dropped 5; count of bases not matched to a gene: 10. Germline V gives CDR1 MNHEY, CDR2 SMNVEV (reference sequence). The CDR3 loop spans 17 amino acids. The record originates from a study of lymphopenia after photon versus proton radiotherapy. Overall study results and limits: After lymphocyte nadir, photon-treated repertoires showed oligoclonal expansion, especially CD8+ Temra.

This clonotype originated in a man over 45 with gastric cancer. The starting material was peripheral blood, obtained from a patient treated with photon-based radiotherapy. V and J are TRBV27 and TRBJ2-1; 15 bases line up with TRBD2. CDR3: CASGGLAGGEANNEQFF. The CDR3 DNA reads as TGTGCCAGCGGGGGACTAGCGGGGGGAGAAGCCAACAATGAGCAGTTCTTC.